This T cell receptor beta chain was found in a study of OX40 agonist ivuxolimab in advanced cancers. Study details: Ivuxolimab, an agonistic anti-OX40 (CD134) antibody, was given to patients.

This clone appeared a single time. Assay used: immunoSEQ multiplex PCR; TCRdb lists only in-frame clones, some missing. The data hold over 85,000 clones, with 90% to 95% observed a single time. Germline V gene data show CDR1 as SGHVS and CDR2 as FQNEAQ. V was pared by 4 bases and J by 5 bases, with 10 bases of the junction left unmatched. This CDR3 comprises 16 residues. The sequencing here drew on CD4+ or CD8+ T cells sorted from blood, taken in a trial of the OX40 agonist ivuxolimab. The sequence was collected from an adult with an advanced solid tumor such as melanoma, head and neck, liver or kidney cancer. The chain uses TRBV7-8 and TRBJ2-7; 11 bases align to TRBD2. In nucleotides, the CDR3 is TGTGCCAGCAGCTCTAATAGCGGGAGGGCCAGAAACGAGCAGTACTTC. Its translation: CASSSNSGRARNEQYF. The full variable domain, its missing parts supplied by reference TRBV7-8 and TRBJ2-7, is GAGVSQSPRYKVAKRGQDVALRCDPISGHVSLFWYQQALGQGPEFLTYFQNEAQLDKSGLPSDRFFAERPEGSVSTLKIQRTQQEDSAVYLCASSSNSGRARNEQYFGPGTRLTVT.